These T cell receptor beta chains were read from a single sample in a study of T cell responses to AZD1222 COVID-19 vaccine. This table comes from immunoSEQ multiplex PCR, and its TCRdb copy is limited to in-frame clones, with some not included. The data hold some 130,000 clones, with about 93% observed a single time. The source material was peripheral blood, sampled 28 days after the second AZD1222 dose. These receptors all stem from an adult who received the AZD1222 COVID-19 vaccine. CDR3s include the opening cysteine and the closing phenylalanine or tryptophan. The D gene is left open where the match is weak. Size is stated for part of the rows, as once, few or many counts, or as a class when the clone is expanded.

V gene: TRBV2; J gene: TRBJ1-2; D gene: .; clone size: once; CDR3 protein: CASSIDGYTF; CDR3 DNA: TGTGCCAGCAGTATAGATGGCTACACCTTC
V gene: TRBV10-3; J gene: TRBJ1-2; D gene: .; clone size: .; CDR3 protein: CASFEGRGYGYTF; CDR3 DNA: TGTGCCAGTTTCGAGGGGAGAGGCTATGGCTACACCTTC
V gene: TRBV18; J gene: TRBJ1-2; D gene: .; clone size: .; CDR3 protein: CASSPPGLVFGYTF; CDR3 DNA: TGTGCCAGCTCACCACCAGGGTTAGTTTTTGGCTACACCTTC
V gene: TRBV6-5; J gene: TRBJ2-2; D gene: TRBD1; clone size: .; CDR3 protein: CASSRTGTLTGELFF; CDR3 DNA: TGTGCCAGCTCTAGGACAGGGACTCTCACCGGGGAGCTGTTTTTT
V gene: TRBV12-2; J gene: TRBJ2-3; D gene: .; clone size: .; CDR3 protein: CASRLVADTQYF; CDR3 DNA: TGTGCAAGTCGCTTAGTTGCAGATACGCAGTATTTT
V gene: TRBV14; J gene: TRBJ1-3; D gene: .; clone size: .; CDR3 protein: CASSQTGDPSGNTIYF; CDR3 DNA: TGTGCCAGCAGCCAAACGGGGGATCCGTCTGGAAACACCATATATTTT
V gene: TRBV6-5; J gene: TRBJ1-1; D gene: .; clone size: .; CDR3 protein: CASTREGRGTEAFF; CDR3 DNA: TGTGCCAGCACCCGCGAAGGCCGGGGCACTGAAGCTTTCTTT
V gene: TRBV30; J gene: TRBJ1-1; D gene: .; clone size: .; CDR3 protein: CAWLFGATTQNTEAFF; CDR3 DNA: TGTGCCTGGTTGTTTGGGGCCACTACTCAGAACACTGAAGCTTTCTTT
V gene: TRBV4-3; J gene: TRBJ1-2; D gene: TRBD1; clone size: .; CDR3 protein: CASSQRQGSSYGYTF; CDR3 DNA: TGCGCCAGCAGCCAAAGACAGGGGTCGAGCTATGGCTACACCTTC
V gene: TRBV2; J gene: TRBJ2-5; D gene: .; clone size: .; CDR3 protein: CASSGIITGYGTQYF; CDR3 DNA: TGTGCCAGCAGTGGAATAATAACAGGGTACGGGACCCAGTACTTC
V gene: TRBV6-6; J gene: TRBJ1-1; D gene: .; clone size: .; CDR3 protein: CASSQGFLSNTEAFF; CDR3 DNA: TGTGCCAGCAGCCAAGGGTTCCTTTCGAACACTGAAGCTTTCTTT
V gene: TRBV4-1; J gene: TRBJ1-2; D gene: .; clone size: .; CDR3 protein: CASSQYTGVNYGYTF; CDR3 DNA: TGCGCCAGCAGCCAATATACGGGGGTGAACTATGGCTACACCTTC
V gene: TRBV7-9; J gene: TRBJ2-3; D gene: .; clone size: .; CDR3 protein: CASRTRGGDTQYF; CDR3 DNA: TGTGCCAGCAGAACCCGAGGGGGGGATACGCAGTATTTT
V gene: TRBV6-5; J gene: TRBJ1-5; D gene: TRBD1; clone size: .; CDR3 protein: CASSMDRVRQPQHF; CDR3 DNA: TGTGCCAGCAGTATGGACAGGGTGAGGCAGCCCCAGCATTTT
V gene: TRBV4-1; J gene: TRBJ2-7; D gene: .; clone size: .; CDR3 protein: CASSRETGISYEQYF; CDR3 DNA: TGCGCCAGCAGCCGCGAGACCGGGATCTCCTACGAGCAGTACTTC
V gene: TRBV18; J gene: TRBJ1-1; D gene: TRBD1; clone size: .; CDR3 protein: CASSPEGQVWTEAFF; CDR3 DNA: TGTGCCAGCTCACCTGAGGGACAGGTGTGGACTGAAGCTTTCTTT
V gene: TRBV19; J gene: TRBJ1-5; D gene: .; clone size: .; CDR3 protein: CASSSGLLEPQHF; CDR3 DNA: TGTGCCAGTAGTTCCGGGTTATTGGAGCCCCAGCATTTT
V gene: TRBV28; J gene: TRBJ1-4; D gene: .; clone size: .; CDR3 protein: CASSLLTMEKLFF; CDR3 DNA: TGTGCCAGCAGTTTGCTCACGATGGAAAAACTGTTTTTT
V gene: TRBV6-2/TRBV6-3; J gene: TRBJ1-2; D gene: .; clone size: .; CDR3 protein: CASSSPWRDGYTF; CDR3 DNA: TGTGCCAGCAGTTCACCTTGGAGGGATGGCTACACCTTC
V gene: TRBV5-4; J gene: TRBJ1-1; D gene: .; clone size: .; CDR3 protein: CASSSSTENTEAFF; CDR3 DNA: TGTGCCAGCAGCTCCTCGACAGAGAACACTGAAGCTTTCTTT
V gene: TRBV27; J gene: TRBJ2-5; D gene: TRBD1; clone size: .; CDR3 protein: CASSPTGVGTQYF; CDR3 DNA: TGTGCCAGCAGTCCGACAGGGGTAGGGACCCAGTACTTC
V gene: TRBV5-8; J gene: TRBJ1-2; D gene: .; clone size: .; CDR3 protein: CASSSVAPHYTF; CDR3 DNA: TGTGCCAGCTCCTCAGTAGCCCCGCATTACACCTTC
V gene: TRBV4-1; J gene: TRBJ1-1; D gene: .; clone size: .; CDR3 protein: CASSSQGNTEAFF; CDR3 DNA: TGCGCCAGCAGCTCCCAGGGGAACACTGAAGCTTTCTTT
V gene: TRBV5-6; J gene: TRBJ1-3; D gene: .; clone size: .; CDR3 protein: CASSRAGSGNTIYF; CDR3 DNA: TGTGCCAGCAGCCGAGCCGGCTCTGGAAACACCATATATTTT
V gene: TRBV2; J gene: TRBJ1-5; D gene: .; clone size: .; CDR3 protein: CASRGLWGDRSNQPQHF; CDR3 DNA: TGTGCCAGCAGAGGCCTTTGGGGTGACAGGAGCAATCAGCCCCAGCATTTT
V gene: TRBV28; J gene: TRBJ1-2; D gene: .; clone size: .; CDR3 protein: CASSFVTGGSYGYTF; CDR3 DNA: TGTGCCAGCAGTTTTGTAACGGGGGGCAGCTATGGCTACACCTTC
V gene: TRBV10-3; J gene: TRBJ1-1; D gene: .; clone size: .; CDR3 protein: CAILPRPGGNTEAFF; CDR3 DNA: TGTGCCATCCTCCCCCGGCCGGGGGGGAACACTGAAGCTTTCTTT
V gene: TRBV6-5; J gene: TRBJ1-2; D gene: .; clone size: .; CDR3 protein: CASGWQNFYGYTF; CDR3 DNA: TGTGCCAGCGGATGGCAGAACTTCTATGGCTACACCTTC
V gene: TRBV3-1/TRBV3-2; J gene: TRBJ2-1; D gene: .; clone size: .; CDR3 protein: CASSQEPGPPYNEQFF; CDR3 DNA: TGTGCCAGCAGCCAAGAACCGGGTCCCCCCTACAATGAGCAGTTCTTC
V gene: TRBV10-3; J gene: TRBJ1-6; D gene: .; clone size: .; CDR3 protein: CAISESGSPLHF; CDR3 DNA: TGTGCCATCAGTGAGAGCGGTTCACCCCTCCACTTT
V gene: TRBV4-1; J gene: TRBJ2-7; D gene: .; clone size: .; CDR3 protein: CASSLDPGHTYEQYF; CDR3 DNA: TGCGCCAGCAGCCTCGACCCGGGACACACATACGAGCAGTACTTC
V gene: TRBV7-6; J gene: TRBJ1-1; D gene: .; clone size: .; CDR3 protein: CASSVQPQGATEAFF; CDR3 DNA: TGTGCCAGCAGTGTACAACCCCAGGGTGCGACTGAAGCTTTCTTT